This T cell receptor beta chain emerged from a study of T cell responses to AZD1222 COVID-19 vaccine. With respect to this clone: What it binds is not known.

Study-wide points: Donor demographics were predominantly white British with a female majority; clonal diversity may be underestimated. No repertoire was sampled before or during the peak T cell response, only after it. Targets within unmutated variant regions were reportedly found for nearly half of spike-specific TCRs.

Using immunoSEQ multiplex PCR, the repertoire was profiled, and TCRdb retains in-frame clones only, with some absent. The sample has 150,000 to 200,000 clones, over 90% seen once. Losses at the gene ends were 1 base for V and 6 bases for J; bases not matched to a gene: 8. The CDR3 contains 16 residues. CDR1 is LNHNV, CDR2 YYDKDF, per germline (reference sequence). The J gene is TRBJ2-1, the V gene TRBV15; 8 bases map to TRBD2. This TCR derives from an adult in good health. The sequenced sample was peripheral blood, obtained on day 0 of AZD1222 vaccination. As DNA, the CDR3 is TGTGCCACCAGCAGAGGCGGACTAGCAGGAGGCAATGAGCAGTTCTTC. Its protein is CATSRGGLAGGNEQFF.